These T cell receptor beta chains were read from a single sample in a study of T cell responses to AZD1222 COVID-19 vaccine. Using immunoSEQ multiplex PCR, the repertoire was profiled, and TCRdb retains in-frame clones only, with some absent. This table has about 93,000 clones, 80% to 90% appearing once. Sequencing used peripheral blood, obtained on day 0 of AZD1222 vaccination. These receptors were collected from an adult in good health. Each CDR3 is given with its conserved first and last residue. A D gene is named only where the DNA matches it firmly. Size is omitted from some rows. Given values are once, few, many or a class for expanded clones.

j_gene,d_gene,v_gene,abundance,CDR3nt,CDR3aa
TRBJ1-6,NA,TRBV29-1,once,TGCAGCGTTGGACAGGACTATAATTCACCCCTCCACTTT,CSVGQDYNSPLHF
TRBJ1-2,NA,TRBV6-1,once,TGTGCCAGCAGTGAAGCAGACTATGGCTACACCTTC,CASSEADYGYTF
TRBJ1-1,NA,TRBV20-1,few,TGCAGTGCTAGTCCCGGATTCATGAACACTGAAGCTTTCTTT,CSASPGFMNTEAFF
TRBJ1-4,NA,TRBV19,NA,TGTGCCAGTAGTATCGGCAGGGGTAATGAAAAACTGTTTTTT,CASSIGRGNEKLFF
TRBJ1-2,NA,TRBV28,NA,TGTGCCAGCACGACCCTCACGGGCTACACCTTC,CASTTLTGYTF
TRBJ2-7,NA,TRBV6-5,NA,TGTGCCAGCAGCACCAACTACGAGCAGTACTTC,CASSTNYEQYF
TRBJ2-1,TRBD2,TRBV27,NA,TGTGCCAGCAGCAGACTGTTAGCGGGTTGGAATGAGCAGTTCTTC,CASSRLLAGWNEQFF
TRBJ1-1,NA,TRBV7-3,once,TGTGCCAGCAGCTTAAGACCCAGGAACACTGAAGCTTTCTTT,CASSLRPRNTEAFF
TRBJ1-6,NA,TRBV3-1/TRBV3-2,once,TGTGCCAGCAGCCAAAGGACAGTTCTTTATAATTCACCCCTCCACTTT,CASSQRTVLYNSPLHF
TRBJ1-2,NA,TRBV27,NA,TGTGCCAGCAGCCAGGGGACGGCCTATGGCTACACCTTC,CASSQGTAYGYTF
TRBJ1-6,NA,TRBV2,few,TGTGCCAGCAGTAAGGATCCCCGGGGGCTTAATAATTCACCCCTCCACTTT,CASSKDPRGLNNSPLHF
TRBJ2-3,NA,TRBV7-3,few,TGTGCCAGCAGCTTTTCCAAGGCTACAGATACGCAGTATTTT,CASSFSKATDTQYF
TRBJ2-1,TRBD2,TRBV30,many,TGTGCCAGGACTAGCGGGAGGGGTGAGCAGTTCTTC,CARTSGRGEQFF
TRBJ1-1,TRBD1,TRBV7-2,NA,TGTGCCAGCAGCACGCCTCTGGACAGGGGGAGTACTGAAGCTTTCTTT,CASSTPLDRGSTEAFF
TRBJ1-5,TRBD1,TRBV7-2,once,TGTGCCAGCAGCCCCAGGACAGGGTCGGCTCAGCCCCAGCATTTT,CASSPRTGSAQPQHF
TRBJ2-7,NA,TRBV18,NA,TGTGCCAGCTCACCGCGGGACGAGCTGCTAGACTACGAGCAGTACTTC,CASSPRDELLDYEQYF
TRBJ2-2,NA,TRBV3-1/TRBV3-2,NA,TGTGCCAGCAGCCTCATTAGCGTCGCGAACACCGGGGAGCTGTTTTTT,CASSLISVANTGELFF
TRBJ2-2,TRBD2,TRBV7-6,NA,TGTGCCAGCAGCGTTCGACTAGCGGGTGCCGGGGAGCTGTTTTTT,CASSVRLAGAGELFF
TRBJ2-7,TRBD2,TRBV19,once,TGTGCCAGTAGGACTAGCGGGCCGTCCGCGGGGGAGCAGTACTTC,CASRTSGPSAGEQYF
TRBJ1-2,NA,TRBV7-8,NA,TGTGCCAGCAGCTTAAATAACTATGGCTACACCTTC,CASSLNNYGYTF
TRBJ1-4,TRBD1,TRBV27,NA,TGTGCCAGCAGCCCACAGGGGGCGCGGGAAAAACTGTTTTTT,CASSPQGAREKLFF
TRBJ1-5,NA,TRBV7-2,NA,TGTGCCAGCAGCTTAGAGGGCCAGGGGTGGGATAGCAATCAGCCCCAGCATTTT,CASSLEGQGWDSNQPQHF
TRBJ1-2,TRBD1,TRBV19,NA,TGTGCCAGTAGAGATTTGAACCGGGACAGGGACGGCTACACCTTC,CASRDLNRDRDGYTF
TRBJ2-7,NA,TRBV18,NA,TGTGCCAGCTCATCCCCCAGGGGCGAGCAGTACTTC,CASSSPRGEQYF
TRBJ2-7,TRBD1,TRBV19,once,TGTGCCAGTAGGTCTTTGGACAGGGGAAATGAGCAGTACTTC,CASRSLDRGNEQYF
TRBJ2-6,TRBD2,TRBV19,NA,TGTGCCAGTAGTATAGAGGCTATAGAAGGGGCGGGAGTTGGGGCCAACGTCCTGACTTTC,CASSIEAIEGAGVGANVLTF
TRBJ2-3,TRBD1,TRBV4-2,NA,TGTGCCAGCAGCCAAGAGGGAACAGGGGGTATGGTAGATACGCAGTATTTT,CASSQEGTGGMVDTQYF
TRBJ1-1,NA,TRBV5-4,NA,TGTGCCAGCAGCTTCTTGAAGAACACTGAAGCTTTCTTT,CASSFLKNTEAFF
TRBJ2-3,TRBD2,TRBV5-3,NA,TGTGCCAGAAGCTCCCCTGACCCTCTGCGGGAGGCCTCTGTCACAGATACGCAGTATTTT,CARSSPDPLREASVTDTQYF
TRBJ1-1,TRBD1,TRBV12-3/TRBV12-4,NA,TGTGCCAGCAGTTTCCGGGACAGGGGGTTGGCTTTCTTT,CASSFRDRGLAFF
TRBJ2-3,NA,TRBV28,NA,TGTGCCAGTCAGCCGGGGAGACGCGGCACAGATACGCAGTATTTT,CASQPGRRGTDTQYF